This is a list of T cell receptor beta chains from one sample in a study of T cells in Graves' hyperthyroidism and ophthalmopathy. Via MiXCR, TCRdb re-called the multiplex PCR reads, giving one row per CDR3 protein. The sample gives more than 350,000 distinct CDR3 sequences, roughly 15% of which show up once; roughly 20% is in the top ten. Sequencing was done on a sample of blood. The receptors were sampled from a woman aged 60-75 years with Graves' ophthalmopathy. CDR3s leave out the opening cysteine and the closing phenylalanine or tryptophan.

>TRBV12-3/TRBV12-4
ASRRGLTGYEQY
>TRBV5-1
ASSDYNYEQY
>TRBV9
ASSVSTGGTYNEQF
>TRBV7-3
ASSLQGGDQPQH
>TRBV6-1
ASSDGLAGAPDTQY
>TRBV11-2
ASSPQGYYGYT
>TRBV7-2
ASSSTPGNYGYT
>TRBV2
ASSEFRDTEAF
>TRBV5-1
ASSTSRDRVEKLF
>TRBV30
AWSEQGNEQF
>TRBV5-1
ASSSRDRGRGIYGYT
>TRBV18
ASSPNRLGAGDRNEQF
>TRBV6-5
ASSSGFYGYT
>TRBV20-1
SARQLAGGPYEQF
>TRBV5-1
ASSLALRGYSPLH
>TRBV3-1
ASSQGFPLGTGELF
>TRBV5-1
ASSTGTGWDQPQH
>TRBV2
ASSDGQVTDTQY
>TRBV7-7
ASSNPRGLRDSGANVLT
>TRBV28
ASRGERRRDTQY
>TRBV6-9
ASSYTPRERDGAGELF
>TRBV3-1
ASSQAATSGNTIY
>TRBV7-6
ASSLGQNNSPLH
>TRBV18
ASSPLLEGELF
>TRBV12-3/TRBV12-4
ASSSTEIGLAGRETQY
>TRBV19
ASSFSWDTYQPQH
>TRBV6-5
ASSYPAGANTGELF
>TRBV12-3/TRBV12-4
ASTRTGGRGEQY
>TRBV7-9
ASSPQTLAKNIQY